This T cell receptor beta chain was captured by sequencing in a study of blood T cell repertoires in COVID-19. Method: immunoSEQ multiplex PCR; TCRdb's copy keeps in-frame clones and lacks some. Among about 190,000 clones, under 90% were seen once, and the ten largest hold around 21%. This CDR3 has 14 residues. Germline CDR1 MNHEY, CDR2 SVGAGI. V lost 6 bases, J lost 5 bases, and 16 bases lay in between. The specimen sequenced was peripheral blood. The chain has TRBV6-5 and TRBJ1-1; maybe TRBD1 (6 bases). The source of this sequence is a human donor in a cohort sampled during active COVID-19. The CDR3 DNA is TGTGCCAGCAGAGAGCAGGGGTTTAGTACTGAAGCTTTCTTT. Translation: CASREQGFSTEAFF.